A single sample is the source of the 16 T cell receptor beta chains below, sequenced in a study of cytomegalovirus exposure and HLA in healthy donors (dated by TCRdb to 2016 to 2017). Libraries were built with the immunoSEQ multiplex PCR assay. The multiplex PCR relied on a mix of 60 forward primers for TCR Vbeta segments and 13 reverse primers for TCR Jbeta segments. In its TCRdb copy, this immuneACCESS table keeps in-frame sequences only and misses some clones. Where compared with another copy, unresolved V genes explain less than half of these, and the others have no known cause. This sample comprises about 110,000 clones, approximately 79% of them detected only once. The ten most abundant clones make up roughly 5.6% of the sample. The sample comprised PBMCs. These receptors were taken from a man aged 30 to 45 in good health and CMV-seropositive.

This clone has a single count. This chain uses TRBV25-1 with TRBJ2-7; a weak D match, TRBD2 (5 bases). In germline, CDR1 is MGHDK, CDR2 SYGVNS. The CDR3 sequence is 13 residues long. V lost 3 bases and J 3 bases, leaving 9 bases between the germline ends. CDR3 residues: CASSDRRDYEQYF. DNA of the CDR3: TGTGCCAGCAGTGATCGACGGGACTACGAGCAGTACTTC.

As concerns this clone: Other DNA variants within this sample encode the same CDR3. This chain connects TRBV27 to TRBJ1-2, with D maybe TRBD1 (6 bases). Germline loops: CDR1 MNHEY, CDR2 SMNVEV (reference sequence). The V end was cut by 1 base, the J end by 8 bases, with 11 bases between. The CDR3 length is 13 residues. DNA for the CDR3: TGTGCCAGCAGTTTATGGGGGCGCGGGGGCTACACCTTC. This sequence encodes CASSLWGRGGYTF.

V is TRBV19 and J is TRBJ2-1, with TRBD2 matching over 7 bases. The germline gives CDR1 LNHDA, CDR2 SQIVND (reference sequence). CDR3 size: 15 residues. Trimming took 5 bases from V and 7 from J; bases not matched to a gene: 11. The CDR3 DNA reads TGTGCCAGTAGTCGCCGAGGGAGGGGTCGGAATGAGCAGTTCTTC. Amino acid sequence: CASSRRGRGRNEQFF.

CDR3 sequence: CASSLSTGLTYEQYF. CDR3 sequence (DNA): TGTGCCAGCAGCCTATCGACAGGGCTGACCTACGAGCAGTACTTC. The chain combines TRBV12-1 with TRBJ2-7; the table's D call, TRBD1, has no DNA check behind it. TRBV12-1 is a pseudogene segment. The CDR3 contains 15 residues.

This clone was found once. V gene TRBV7-2 combines with J gene TRBJ2-7, with a weak D call TRBD2 (5 bases). This CDR3 has 17 amino acids. Germline values: CDR1 SGHTA, CDR2 FQGNSA. The germline V and J ends were trimmed by 2 bases and 3 bases, with 20 bases remaining between them. The CDR3 DNA sequence: TGTGCCAGCAGCTTAAAGGCTAGCAGAAACCATGACTACGAGCAGTACTTC. Its protein product is CASSLKASRNHDYEQYF.

This chain uses TRBV11-2 with TRBJ2-7, with TRBD1 matching over 8 bases. The length of the CDR3 is 16 residues. With V trimmed by 6 bases and J by 2 bases, 12 bases remained unmatched. The germline gives CDR1 SGHAT, CDR2 FQNNGV. The CDR3 bases are TGTGCCAGCAGTCCCTTCCGGACAGGGAGGACCTACGAGCAGTACTTC. Protein sequence: CASSPFRTGRTYEQYF. Full variable domain (missing parts from reference TRBV11-2 and TRBJ2-7): EAGVAQSPRYKIIEKRQSVAFWCNPISGHATLYWYQQILGQGPKLLIQFQNNGVVDDSQLPKDRFSAERLKGVDSTLKIQPAKLEDSAVYLCASSPFRTGRTYEQYFGPGTRLTVT.

V and J are TRBV11-3 and TRBJ2-3; TRBD2 aligns across 9 bases. This CDR3 comprises 17 residues. V was clipped by 4 bases and J by 2 bases; unmatched bases: 10. Per the germline V gene, CDR1 is SGHNT and CDR2 is YENEEA. The CDR3, as DNA: TGTGCCAGCAGCTCGGGGGTTAGCGGGGGAGACACAGATACGCAGTATTTT. Protein product: CASSSGVSGGDTDTQYF. Complete variable domain (other parts from reference TRBV11-3 and TRBJ2-3): EAGVVQSPRYKIIEKKQPVAFWCNPISGHNTLYWYLQNLGQGPELLIRYENEEAVDDSQLPKDRFSAERLKGVDSTLKIQPAELGDSAVYLCASSSGVSGGDTDTQYFGPGTRLTVL.

This clone was counted only a few times. V gene TRBV5-1 combines with J gene TRBJ1-5; 7 bases agree with TRBD1. The V segment lost 4 bases and the J segment 2 bases; nucleotides outside the gene matches: 3. CDR3 length: 14 residues. Germline lookup yields CDR1 SGHRS and CDR2 YFSETQ. The DNA of the CDR3 is TGCGCCAGCAGCATCGGGACAGGCAATCAGCCCCAGCATTTT. Translation: CASSIGTGNQPQHF.

Only a few counts were recorded for this clone. The chain has TRBV2 and TRBJ2-7, with 9 bases lining up with TRBD1. The germline CDR1 and CDR2 sequences are SNHLY and FYNNEI. V lost 7 bases, J lost 4 bases, and 2 bases stayed unmatched. This CDR3 contains 12 residues. CDR3: CASIQGAYEQYF. As DNA, the CDR3 is TGTGCCAGCATACAGGGGGCGTACGAGCAGTACTTC.

The sample holds a few counts of this clone. The V and J genes are TRBV27 and TRBJ1-2; D is possibly TRBD1 (6 bases). The CDR3 is 14 amino acids. Germline V gives CDR1 MNHEY, CDR2 SMNVEV (reference sequence). Between the trimmed V and J ends, which lost 7 bases and 4 bases, there was a span of 16 bases. The CDR3 here is CASKGGRNLYGYTF. In DNA form, the CDR3 reads TGTGCCAGCAAGGGGGGGCGAAACCTCTATGGCTACACCTTC.

V gene TRBV7-8 combines with J gene TRBJ2-1; 13 bases line up with TRBD2. CDR1 and CDR2 from the germline V gene are SGHVS and FQNEAQ. This CDR3 is built from 16 residues. The V and J ends lost 5 bases and 9 bases, in that order; junction bases with no gene match: 10. The CDR3 region has the DNA TGTGCCAGCAGCGCCACTGGACTAGCGGGGGTCATTGAGCAGTTCTTC. Residues: CASSATGLAGVIEQFF.

The chain combines TRBV6-6 with TRBJ2-7; possible D gene TRBD1, 5 bases. The CDR3 is 15 amino acids. Trimming cost V 0 bases and J 5 bases, with 14 bases left between them. Germline loops: CDR1 MNHNY, CDR2 SVGAGI (reference sequence). CDR3 amino acids: CASSYSGAGFDEQYF. Written as DNA, the CDR3 is TGTGCCAGCAGTTACTCAGGCGCAGGGTTCGACGAGCAGTACTTC.

This clone was recorded only once. The genes are TRBV19 and TRBJ1-5, with TRBD1 matching over 12 bases. There are 17 residues in the CDR3. The V gene end was trimmed by 6 bases and the J gene end by 1 base; junction bases not matched to a gene: 7. Germline CDR1 and CDR2: LNHDA and SQIVND (reference sequence). The CDR3 loop reads CASRRDRGQRSNQPQHF. As DNA, the CDR3 is TGTGCCAGTAGAAGGGACAGGGGGCAACGAAGCAATCAGCCCCAGCATTTT.

The CDR3 nucleotides read TGTGCCAGCAGTGGCCCACGACTAGCGGGGAACAGAAACGAGCAGTACTTC. It translates to CASSGPRLAGNRNEQYF. This chain joins TRBV25-1 and TRBJ2-7; 11 bases line up with TRBD2. The CDR3 has 17 amino acids. Germline V gene lookup returns CDR1 MGHDK and CDR2 SYGVNS. Trimming cost V 4 bases and J 5 bases; bases outside gene matches: 13.

This chain uses TRBV19 with TRBJ2-3; 9 nucleotides align to TRBD2. The junction had 6 bases not matched to a gene; V was cut back by 5 bases and J by 0 bases. There are 16 residues in the CDR3. From germline, CDR1 is LNHDA and CDR2 SQIVND (reference sequence). The CDR3 region is CASSLLAGISTDTQYF. Written as DNA, the CDR3 is TGTGCCAGTAGTCTCCTAGCGGGGATAAGCACAGATACGCAGTATTTT.

This clone has just one count. The J gene is TRBJ1-2, the V gene TRBV7-6; 8 nucleotides align to TRBD1. Germline CDR1 and CDR2: SGHVS and FNYEAQ. The CDR3 loop spans 15 amino acids. The trim removed 0 bases at V and 8 bases at J, leaving 8 bases unmatched. CDR3 nucleotides: TGTGCCAGCAGCTTAGCCAACAGGGGGTCGGACGGCTACACCTTC. Amino acids: CASSLANRGSDGYTF.